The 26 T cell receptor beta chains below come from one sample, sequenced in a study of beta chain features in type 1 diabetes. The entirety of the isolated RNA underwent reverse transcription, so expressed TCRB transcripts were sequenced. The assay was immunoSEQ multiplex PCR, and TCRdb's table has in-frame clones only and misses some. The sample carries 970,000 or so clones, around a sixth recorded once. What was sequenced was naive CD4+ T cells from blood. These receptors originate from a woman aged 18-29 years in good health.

The CDR3: CASSPRQGFGETQYF. CDR3 bases: TGTGCCAGCTCACCACGTCAAGGGTTTGGGGAGACCCAGTACTTC. The chain has TRBV18 and TRBJ2-5; D is uncertain. CDR3 length: 15 residues. The germline CDR1 and CDR2 sequences are KGHSH and LQKENI. The ends were cut back, 1 base at V and 5 bases at J, with 14 bases in the middle.

The CDR3 sequence is CASSLGFGTSGSGGEETQYF. In DNA form, the CDR3 reads TGCGCCAGCAGCTTGGGTTTCGGGACTAGCGGGAGCGGTGGCGAAGAGACCCAGTACTTC. This rearrangement joins TRBV5-1 to TRBJ2-5; 14 positions agree with TRBD2. The germline V gene encodes CDR1 SGHRS and CDR2 YFSETQ. Trimming cost V 0 bases and J 3 bases; bases outside gene matches: 13. This CDR3 is built from 20 residues.

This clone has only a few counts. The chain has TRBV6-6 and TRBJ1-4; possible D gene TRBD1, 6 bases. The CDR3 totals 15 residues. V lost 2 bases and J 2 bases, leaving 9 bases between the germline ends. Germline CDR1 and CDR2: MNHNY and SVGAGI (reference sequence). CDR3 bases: TGTGCCAGCAGTTACCCAGGACAGACTAATGAAAAACTGTTTTTT. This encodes CASSYPGQTNEKLFF.

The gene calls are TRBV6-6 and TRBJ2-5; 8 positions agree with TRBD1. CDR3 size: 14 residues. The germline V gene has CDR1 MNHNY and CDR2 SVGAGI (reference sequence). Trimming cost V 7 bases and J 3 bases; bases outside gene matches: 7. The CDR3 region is CASIGQGAKETQYF. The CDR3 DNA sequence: TGTGCCAGCATCGGACAGGGAGCGAAAGAGACCCAGTACTTC.

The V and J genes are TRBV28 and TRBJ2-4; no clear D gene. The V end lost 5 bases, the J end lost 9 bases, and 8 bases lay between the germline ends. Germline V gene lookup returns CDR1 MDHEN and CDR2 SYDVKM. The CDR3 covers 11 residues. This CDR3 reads CASSDQVIQYF. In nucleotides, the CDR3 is TGTGCCAGCAGTGACCAGGTCATTCAGTACTTC.

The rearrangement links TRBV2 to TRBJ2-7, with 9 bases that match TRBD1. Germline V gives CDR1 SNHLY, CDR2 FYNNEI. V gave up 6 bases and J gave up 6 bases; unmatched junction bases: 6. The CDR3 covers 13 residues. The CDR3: CASRKGQGGEQYF. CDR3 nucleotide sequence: TGTGCCAGCAGGAAGGGACAGGGTGGCGAGCAGTACTTC.

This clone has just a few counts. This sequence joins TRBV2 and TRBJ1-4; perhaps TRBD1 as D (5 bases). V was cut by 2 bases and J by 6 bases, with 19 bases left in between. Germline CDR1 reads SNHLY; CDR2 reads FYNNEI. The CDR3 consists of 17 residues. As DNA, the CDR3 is TGTGCCAGCAGTGAAATGGTTTTAGGGGCTCGGGATGAAAAACTGTTTTTT. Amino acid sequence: CASSEMVLGARDEKLFF.

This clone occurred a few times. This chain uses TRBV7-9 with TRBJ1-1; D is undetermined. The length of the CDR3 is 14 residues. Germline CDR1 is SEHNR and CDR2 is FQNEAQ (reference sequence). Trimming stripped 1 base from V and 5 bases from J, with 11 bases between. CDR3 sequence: CASSLDRWGTEAFF. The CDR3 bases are TGTGCCAGCAGCTTAGATCGGTGGGGAACTGAAGCTTTCTTT.

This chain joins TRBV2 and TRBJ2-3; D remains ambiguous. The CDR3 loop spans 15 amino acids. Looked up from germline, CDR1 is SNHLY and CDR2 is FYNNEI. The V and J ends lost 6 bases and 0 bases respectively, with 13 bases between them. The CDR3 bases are TGTGCCAGCAGGTTACGGGCGGCTAGCACAGATACGCAGTATTTT. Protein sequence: CASRLRAASTDTQYF.

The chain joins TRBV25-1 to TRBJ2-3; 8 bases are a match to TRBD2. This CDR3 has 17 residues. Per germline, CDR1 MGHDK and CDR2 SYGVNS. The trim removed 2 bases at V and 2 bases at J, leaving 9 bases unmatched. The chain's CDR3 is CASSETSGSKFTDTQYF. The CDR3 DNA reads TGTGCCAGCAGTGAAACTAGCGGAAGCAAGTTCACAGATACGCAGTATTTT. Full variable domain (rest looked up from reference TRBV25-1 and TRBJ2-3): EADIYQTPRYLVIGTGKKITLECSQTMGHDKMYWYQQDPGMELHLIHYSYGVNSTEKGDLSSESTVSRIRTEHFPLTLESARPSHTSQYLCASSETSGSKFTDTQYFGPGTRLTVL.

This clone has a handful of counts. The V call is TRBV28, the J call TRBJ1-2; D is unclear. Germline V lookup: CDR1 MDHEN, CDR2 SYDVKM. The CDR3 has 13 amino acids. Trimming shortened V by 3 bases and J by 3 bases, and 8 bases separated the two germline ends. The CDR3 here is CASSFLRDYGYTF. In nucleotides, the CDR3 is TGTGCCAGCAGTTTTCTAAGGGACTATGGCTACACCTTC.

In DNA, the CDR3 is TGCAGCGTTGATACGACAGGGGGAGGCGAGCAGTACTTC. It translates to CSVDTTGGGEQYF. The rearrangement links TRBV29-1 to TRBJ2-7; 9 bases are a match to TRBD1. Germline-derived CDR1 and CDR2 are SQVTM and ANQGSEA. Trimming at V came to 3 bases and at J to 6 bases, leaving 6 bases not matched to a gene. This CDR3 has 13 amino acids.

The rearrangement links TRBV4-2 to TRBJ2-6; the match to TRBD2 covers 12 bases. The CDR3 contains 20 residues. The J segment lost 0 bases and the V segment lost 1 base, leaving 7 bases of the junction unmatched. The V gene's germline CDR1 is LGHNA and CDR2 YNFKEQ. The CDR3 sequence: CASSQVVGLAGTSGANVLTF. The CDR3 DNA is TGTGCCAGCAGCCAAGTAGTGGGACTAGCGGGCACCTCTGGGGCCAACGTCCTGACTTTC.

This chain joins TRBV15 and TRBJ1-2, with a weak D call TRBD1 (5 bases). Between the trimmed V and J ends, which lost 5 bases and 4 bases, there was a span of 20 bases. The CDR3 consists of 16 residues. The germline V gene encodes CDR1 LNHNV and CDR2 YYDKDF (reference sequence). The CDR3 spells CATSGASNGAGYGYTF. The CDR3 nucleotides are TGTGCCACCAGCGGCGCTTCTAACGGGGCAGGCTATGGCTACACCTTC.

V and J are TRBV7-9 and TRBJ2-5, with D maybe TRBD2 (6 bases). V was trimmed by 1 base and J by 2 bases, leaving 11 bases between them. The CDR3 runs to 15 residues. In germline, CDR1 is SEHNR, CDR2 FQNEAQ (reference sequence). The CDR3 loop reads CASSLGGVLQETQYF. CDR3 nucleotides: TGTGCCAGCAGCTTAGGGGGGGTTCTTCAAGAGACCCAGTACTTC.

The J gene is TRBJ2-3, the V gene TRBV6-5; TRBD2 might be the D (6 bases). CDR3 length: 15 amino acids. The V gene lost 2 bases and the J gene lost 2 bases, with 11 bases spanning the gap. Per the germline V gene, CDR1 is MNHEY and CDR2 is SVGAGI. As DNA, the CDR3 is TGTGCCAGCAGTTACCGGGGGAAGTACACAGATACGCAGTATTTT. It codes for CASSYRGKYTDTQYF.

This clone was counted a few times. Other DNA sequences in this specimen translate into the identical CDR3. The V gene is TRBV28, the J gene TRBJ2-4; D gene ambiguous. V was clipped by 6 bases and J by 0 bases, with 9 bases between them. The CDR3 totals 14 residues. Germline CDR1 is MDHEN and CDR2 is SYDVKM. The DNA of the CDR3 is TGTGCCAGCAGCTACAGCCTAGCCAAAAACATTCAGTACTTC. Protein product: CASSYSLAKNIQYF.

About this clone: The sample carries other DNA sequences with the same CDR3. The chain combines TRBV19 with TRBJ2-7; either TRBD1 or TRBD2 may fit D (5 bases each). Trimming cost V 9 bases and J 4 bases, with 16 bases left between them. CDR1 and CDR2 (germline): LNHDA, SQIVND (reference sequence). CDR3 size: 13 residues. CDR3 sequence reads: CASGPGTPYEQYF. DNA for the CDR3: TGTGCCAGCGGGCCAGGGACCCCGTACGAGCAGTACTTC.

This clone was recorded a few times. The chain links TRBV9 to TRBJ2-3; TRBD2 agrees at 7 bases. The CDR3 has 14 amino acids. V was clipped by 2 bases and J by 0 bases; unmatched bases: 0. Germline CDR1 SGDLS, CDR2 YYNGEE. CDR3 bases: TGTGCCAGCAGCGTGACTAGCAGCACAGATACGCAGTATTTT. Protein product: CASSVTSSTDTQYF.

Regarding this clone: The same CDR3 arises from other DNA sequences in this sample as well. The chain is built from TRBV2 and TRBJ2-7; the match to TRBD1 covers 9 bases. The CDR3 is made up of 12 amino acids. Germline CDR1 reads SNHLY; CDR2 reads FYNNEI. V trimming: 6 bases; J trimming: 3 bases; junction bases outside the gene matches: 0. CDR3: CASRTGGYEQYF. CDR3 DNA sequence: TGTGCCAGCAGGACAGGGGGCTACGAGCAGTACTTC.

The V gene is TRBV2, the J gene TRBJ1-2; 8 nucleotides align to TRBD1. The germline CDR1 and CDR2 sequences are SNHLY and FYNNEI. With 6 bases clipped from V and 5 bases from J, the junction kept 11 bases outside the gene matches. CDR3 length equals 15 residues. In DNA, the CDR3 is TGTGCCAGCAGCGACGGACAGGGTGAATGGTATGGCTACACCTTC. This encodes CASSDGQGEWYGYTF.

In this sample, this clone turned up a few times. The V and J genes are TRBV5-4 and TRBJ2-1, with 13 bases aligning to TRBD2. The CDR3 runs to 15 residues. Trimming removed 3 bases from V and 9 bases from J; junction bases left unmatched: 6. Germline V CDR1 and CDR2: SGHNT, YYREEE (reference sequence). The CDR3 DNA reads TGTGCCAGCAGCTCCGGACTAGCGGGAGTGCGTGAGCAGTTCTTC. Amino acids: CASSSGLAGVREQFF.

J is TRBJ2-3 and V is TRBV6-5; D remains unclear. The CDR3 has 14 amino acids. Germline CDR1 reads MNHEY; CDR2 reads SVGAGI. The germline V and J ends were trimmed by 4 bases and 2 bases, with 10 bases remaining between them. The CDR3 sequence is CASSSTYLTDTQYF. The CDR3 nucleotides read TGTGCCAGCAGTTCGACGTACCTCACAGATACGCAGTATTTT.

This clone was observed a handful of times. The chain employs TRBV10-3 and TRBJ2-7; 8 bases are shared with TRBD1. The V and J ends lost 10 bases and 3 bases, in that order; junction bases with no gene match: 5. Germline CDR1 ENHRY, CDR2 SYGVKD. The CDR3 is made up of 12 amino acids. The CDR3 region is CATQDRDYEQYF. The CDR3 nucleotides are TGTGCCACACAGGACAGGGACTACGAGCAGTACTTC.

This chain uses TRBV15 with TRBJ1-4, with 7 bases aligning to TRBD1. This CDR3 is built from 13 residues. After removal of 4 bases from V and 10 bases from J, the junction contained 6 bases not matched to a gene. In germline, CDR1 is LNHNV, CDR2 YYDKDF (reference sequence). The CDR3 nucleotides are TGTGCCACCAGCACAGACAGGGCTGGAAAACTGTTTTTT. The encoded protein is CATSTDRAGKLFF.

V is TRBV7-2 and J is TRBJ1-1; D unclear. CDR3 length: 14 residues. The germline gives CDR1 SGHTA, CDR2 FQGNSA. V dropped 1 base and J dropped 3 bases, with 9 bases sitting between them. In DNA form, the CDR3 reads TGTGCCAGCAGCTTAGTAGGTGGGTACACTGAAGCTTTCTTT. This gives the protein CASSLVGGYTEAFF.